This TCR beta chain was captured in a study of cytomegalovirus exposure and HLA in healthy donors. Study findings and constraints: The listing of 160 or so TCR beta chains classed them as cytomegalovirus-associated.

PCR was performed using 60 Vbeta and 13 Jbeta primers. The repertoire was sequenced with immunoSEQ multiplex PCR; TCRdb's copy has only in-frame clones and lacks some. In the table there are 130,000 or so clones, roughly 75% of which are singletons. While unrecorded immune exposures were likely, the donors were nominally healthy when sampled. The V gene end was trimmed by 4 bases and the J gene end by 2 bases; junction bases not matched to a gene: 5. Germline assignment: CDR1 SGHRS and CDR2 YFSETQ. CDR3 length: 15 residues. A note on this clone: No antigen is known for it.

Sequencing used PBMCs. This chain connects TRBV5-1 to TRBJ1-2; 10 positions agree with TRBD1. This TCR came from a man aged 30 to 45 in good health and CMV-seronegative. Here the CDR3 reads CASSQSTGGNYGYTF. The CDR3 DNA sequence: TGCGCCAGCAGCCAATCGACAGGGGGCAACTATGGCTACACCTTC.